A selection of T cell receptor beta chains follows, all from one sample in a study of blood T cell repertoires in COVID-19. The data were produced by immunoSEQ multiplex PCR, yet TCRdb's version contains in-frame clones alone and is incomplete. The sample shows about 150,000 clones, around four fifths of them seen only once. Sequencing was carried out using peripheral blood. All receptors derive from a human donor in a cohort sampled during active COVID-19. The CDR3 runs from the conserved cysteine through the conserved F or W. Fields, in order: clone size, J gene, V gene, D gene, CDR3 protein, CDR3 DNA. D genes are given only for firm matches. Rows give clone size only sometimes, using once, few, many, or a class for an expanded clone.

clone size: NA
J gene: TRBJ2-6
V gene: TRBV6-5
D gene: NA
CDR3 protein: CASTGGGANVLTF
CDR3 DNA: TGTGCCAGCACAGGCGGGGGGGCCAACGTCCTGACTTTC

clone size: NA
J gene: TRBJ2-5
V gene: TRBV3-1/TRBV3-2
D gene: NA
CDR3 protein: CASNRLRDSQETQYF
CDR3 DNA: TGTGCCAGCAACAGACTCCGGGACTCCCAAGAGACCCAGTACTTC

clone size: NA
J gene: TRBJ2-5
V gene: TRBV24-1
D gene: TRBD1
CDR3 protein: CATSDPTGFGETQYF
CDR3 DNA: TGTGCCACCAGTGATCCGACAGGGTTCGGGGAGACCCAGTACTTC

clone size: NA
J gene: TRBJ2-7
V gene: TRBV4-1
D gene: TRBD2
CDR3 protein: CASSPGPQVVESGGGISF
CDR3 DNA: TGCGCCAGCAGCCCGGGCCCCCAAGTTGTTGAGAGCGGGGGCGGGATTAGCTTC

clone size: NA
J gene: TRBJ1-1
V gene: TRBV19
D gene: NA
CDR3 protein: CASGFAFGQSFSEAFF
CDR3 DNA: TGTGCCAGTGGATTCGCCTTCGGACAGAGTTTCTCTGAAGCTTTCTTT

clone size: NA
J gene: TRBJ2-1
V gene: TRBV30
D gene: TRBD2
CDR3 protein: CAWSAGTSGNSYNEQFF
CDR3 DNA: TGTGCCTGGAGTGCCGGGACTAGCGGGAACTCCTACAATGAGCAGTTCTTC

clone size: NA
J gene: TRBJ1-1
V gene: TRBV2
D gene: NA
CDR3 protein: CASSEARGNTEAFF
CDR3 DNA: TGTGCCAGCAGTGAAGCGCGGGGGAACACTGAAGCTTTCTTT

clone size: NA
J gene: TRBJ2-1
V gene: TRBV18
D gene: NA
CDR3 protein: CASSLSGRGIYNEQFF
CDR3 DNA: TGTGCCAGCTCCCTTTCGGGTCGCGGGATTTACAATGAGCAGTTCTTC

clone size: NA
J gene: TRBJ2-2
V gene: TRBV5-1
D gene: TRBD2
CDR3 protein: CASTPWTSGGALGAGELFF
CDR3 DNA: TGCGCCAGCACCCCCTGGACTAGCGGGGGGGCCTTGGGGGCCGGGGAGCTGTTTTTT

clone size: NA
J gene: TRBJ1-5
V gene: TRBV10-1
D gene: NA
CDR3 protein: CASIRQGNQPQHF
CDR3 DNA: TGCGCCAGCATCAGGCAGGGCAATCAGCCCCAGCATTTT

clone size: NA
J gene: TRBJ2-1
V gene: TRBV7-7
D gene: TRBD1
CDR3 protein: CASSPALGQGEVNEQFF
CDR3 DNA: TGTGCTAGCAGTCCCGCCTTAGGACAGGGGGAAGTAAATGAGCAGTTCTTC

clone size: few
J gene: TRBJ2-2
V gene: TRBV24-1
D gene: TRBD2
CDR3 protein: CATSEGGPTGELFF
CDR3 DNA: TGTGCCACCAGTGAGGGAGGGCCCACCGGGGAGCTGTTTTTT

clone size: NA
J gene: TRBJ1-5
V gene: TRBV4-1
D gene: NA
CDR3 protein: CASSQVRGGQPQHF
CDR3 DNA: TGCGCCAGCAGCCAAGTGAGGGGAGGTCAGCCCCAGCATTTT

clone size: medium-sized
J gene: TRBJ2-5
V gene: TRBV7-3
D gene: NA
CDR3 protein: CATVQGWKGETQYF
CDR3 DNA: TGTGCCACCGTTCAGGGATGGAAGGGGGAGACCCAGTACTTC

clone size: NA
J gene: TRBJ2-5
V gene: TRBV7-9
D gene: NA
CDR3 protein: CASSFQRETQYF
CDR3 DNA: TGTGCCAGCAGCTTTCAGCGGGAGACCCAGTACTTC

clone size: NA
J gene: TRBJ2-5
V gene: TRBV5-5
D gene: NA
CDR3 protein: CASSLASEGGETQYF
CDR3 DNA: TGTGCCAGCAGCTTGGCGTCTGAGGGAGGAGAGACCCAGTACTTC

clone size: once
J gene: TRBJ2-5
V gene: TRBV27
D gene: NA
CDR3 protein: CASSFGGLEETQYF
CDR3 DNA: TGTGCCAGCAGTTTCGGGGGGCTAGAAGAGACCCAGTACTTC

clone size: NA
J gene: TRBJ1-1
V gene: TRBV6-1
D gene: NA
CDR3 protein: CASSEGRQSNLNTEAFF
CDR3 DNA: TGTGCCAGCAGTGAAGGTCGACAGTCTAATTTGAACACTGAAGCTTTCTTT

clone size: NA
J gene: TRBJ2-3
V gene: TRBV14
D gene: TRBD2
CDR3 protein: CASSPKRLLWEGRTDTQYF
CDR3 DNA: TGTGCCAGCAGCCCTAAACGATTACTTTGGGAGGGGCGCACAGATACGCAGTATTTT

clone size: once
J gene: TRBJ2-7
V gene: TRBV5-8
D gene: NA
CDR3 protein: CASSLWQEQYF
CDR3 DNA: TGTGCCAGCAGCTTGTGGCAAGAGCAGTACTTC

clone size: few
J gene: TRBJ1-5
V gene: TRBV4-1
D gene: TRBD1
CDR3 protein: CASSHTRGQGLNQPQHF
CDR3 DNA: TGCGCCAGCAGCCACACCCGAGGACAGGGCCTAAATCAGCCCCAGCATTTT

clone size: NA
J gene: TRBJ2-3
V gene: TRBV7-8
D gene: NA
CDR3 protein: CASSRWTNTDTQYF
CDR3 DNA: TGTGCCAGCAGCCGGTGGACTAACACAGATACGCAGTATTTT

clone size: NA
J gene: TRBJ2-6
V gene: TRBV30
D gene: NA
CDR3 protein: CAWSVGRAGANVLTF
CDR3 DNA: TGTGCCTGGAGTGTGGGCAGGGCTGGGGCCAACGTCCTGACTTTC

clone size: NA
J gene: TRBJ2-1
V gene: TRBV28
D gene: TRBD2
CDR3 protein: CASSPSGRGNNEQFF
CDR3 DNA: TGTGCCAGCAGCCCTAGCGGGAGAGGGAACAATGAGCAGTTCTTC

clone size: NA
J gene: TRBJ1-2
V gene: TRBV6-5
D gene: NA
CDR3 protein: CASSLEYNYGYTF
CDR3 DNA: TGTGCCAGCAGCCTTGAGTATAACTATGGCTACACCTTC

clone size: NA
J gene: TRBJ2-7
V gene: TRBV4-2
D gene: NA
CDR3 protein: CASSQDIGGDYEQYF
CDR3 DNA: TGTGCCAGCAGCCAAGATATAGGGGGGGACTACGAGCAGTACTTC

clone size: NA
J gene: TRBJ1-1
V gene: TRBV6-5
D gene: NA
CDR3 protein: CATSNGQNTEAFF
CDR3 DNA: TGTGCCACCTCCAACGGACAAAACACTGAAGCTTTCTTT

clone size: NA
J gene: TRBJ2-2
V gene: TRBV28
D gene: NA
CDR3 protein: CASSLSGIHSNTGELFF
CDR3 DNA: TGTGCCAGCAGTTTATCGGGGATTCATTCGAACACCGGGGAGCTGTTTTTT

clone size: NA
J gene: TRBJ2-5
V gene: TRBV6-6
D gene: TRBD2
CDR3 protein: CASSRLAGAQETQYF
CDR3 DNA: TGTGCCAGCAGTAGACTAGCGGGAGCACAAGAGACCCAGTACTTC

clone size: NA
J gene: TRBJ1-3
V gene: TRBV18
D gene: NA
CDR3 protein: CASSPRTGEGGNTIYF
CDR3 DNA: TGTGCCAGCTCACCACGGACGGGAGAGGGGGGAAACACCATATATTTT

clone size: NA
J gene: TRBJ1-1
V gene: TRBV5-1
D gene: NA
CDR3 protein: CASRSAQGSHTEAFF
CDR3 DNA: TGCGCCAGCAGATCGGCACAGGGATCCCACACTGAAGCTTTCTTT

clone size: NA
J gene: TRBJ2-1
V gene: TRBV7-9
D gene: TRBD2
CDR3 protein: CASSLAPGGPHNEQFF
CDR3 DNA: TGTGCCAGCAGCTTAGCCCCGGGAGGGCCGCACAATGAGCAGTTCTTC

clone size: NA
J gene: TRBJ1-1
V gene: TRBV4-1
D gene: TRBD1
CDR3 protein: CASSPAGQGNTEAFF
CDR3 DNA: TGCGCCAGCAGCCCTGCGGGACAGGGGAACACTGAAGCTTTCTTT

clone size: NA
J gene: TRBJ2-7
V gene: TRBV5-6
D gene: NA
CDR3 protein: CASSSRFGSSYEQYF
CDR3 DNA: TGTGCCAGCAGCTCCCGCTTCGGGAGCTCCTACGAGCAGTACTTC

clone size: NA
J gene: TRBJ1-3
V gene: TRBV4-1
D gene: NA
CDR3 protein: CASSQVRDTSGNTIYF
CDR3 DNA: TGCGCCAGCAGCCAAGTTCGAGACACCTCTGGAAACACCATATATTTT

clone size: once
J gene: TRBJ2-6
V gene: TRBV5-5
D gene: NA
CDR3 protein: CASSLASGHSGANVLTF
CDR3 DNA: TGTGCCAGCAGCTTGGCCAGCGGCCACTCTGGGGCCAACGTCCTGACTTTC

clone size: NA
J gene: TRBJ2-1
V gene: TRBV30
D gene: TRBD2
CDR3 protein: CAQRVASGTYNEQFF
CDR3 DNA: TGTGCCCAGAGAGTGGCTAGCGGGACCTACAATGAGCAGTTCTTC

clone size: NA
J gene: TRBJ2-2
V gene: TRBV29-1
D gene: NA
CDR3 protein: CSVYRNTGELFF
CDR3 DNA: TGCAGCGTTTACAGGAACACCGGGGAGCTGTTTTTT

clone size: once
J gene: TRBJ1-1
V gene: TRBV5-5
D gene: NA
CDR3 protein: CASRFDYGTPLEAFF
CDR3 DNA: TGTGCCAGCAGATTCGATTACGGGACACCCCTTGAAGCTTTCTTT

clone size: NA
J gene: TRBJ2-5
V gene: TRBV5-1
D gene: NA
CDR3 protein: CASSPGGRDQYF
CDR3 DNA: TGCGCCAGCAGCCCAGGGGGGCGGGACCAGTACTTC

clone size: few
J gene: TRBJ2-7
V gene: TRBV7-3
D gene: NA
CDR3 protein: CASSLSGGGQYEQYF
CDR3 DNA: TGTGCCAGCAGCTTAAGCGGCGGGGGACAATACGAGCAGTACTTC

clone size: NA
J gene: TRBJ1-2
V gene: TRBV7-8
D gene: TRBD1
CDR3 protein: CASSPGQGAGGSYGYTF
CDR3 DNA: TGTGCCAGCAGCCCAGGACAGGGGGCAGGGGGTAGCTATGGCTACACCTTC

clone size: NA
J gene: TRBJ1-5
V gene: TRBV28
D gene: NA
CDR3 protein: CASRLTGEPQHF
CDR3 DNA: TGTGCCAGCAGACTAACAGGAGAGCCCCAGCATTTT

clone size: NA
J gene: TRBJ1-2
V gene: TRBV7-8
D gene: TRBD1
CDR3 protein: CASSLGPRGRQEGGYTF
CDR3 DNA: TGTGCCAGCAGCTTAGGTCCCAGGGGGCGCCAGGAGGGTGGCTACACCTTC

clone size: NA
J gene: TRBJ2-6
V gene: TRBV3-1/TRBV3-2
D gene: NA
CDR3 protein: CASSQGWSVRSGANVLTF
CDR3 DNA: TGTGCCAGCAGCCAAGGCTGGTCAGTTCGCTCTGGGGCCAACGTCCTGACTTTC

clone size: NA
J gene: TRBJ2-1
V gene: TRBV2
D gene: NA
CDR3 protein: CASHRDSYNEQFF
CDR3 DNA: TGTGCCAGCCACAGGGACTCCTACAATGAGCAGTTCTTC

clone size: NA
J gene: TRBJ2-1
V gene: TRBV7-6
D gene: TRBD2
CDR3 protein: CASSSPSGGYNEQFF
CDR3 DNA: TGTGCCAGCAGCTCCCCTAGCGGGGGGTACAATGAGCAGTTCTTC

clone size: NA
J gene: TRBJ1-2
V gene: TRBV3-1/TRBV3-2
D gene: TRBD1
CDR3 protein: CASSQSDRGSYGYTF
CDR3 DNA: TGTGCCAGCAGCCAGTCCGACAGGGGAAGCTATGGCTACACCTTC

clone size: NA
J gene: TRBJ2-1
V gene: TRBV29-1
D gene: TRBD2
CDR3 protein: CSVGLAGDNEQFF
CDR3 DNA: TGCAGCGTTGGACTAGCGGGAGACAATGAGCAGTTCTTC

clone size: NA
J gene: TRBJ2-3
V gene: TRBV6-5
D gene: TRBD2
CDR3 protein: CASAQAGGLDTQYF
CDR3 DNA: TGTGCCAGCGCCCAAGCGGGGGGGTTGGATACGCAGTATTTT

clone size: NA
J gene: TRBJ1-1
V gene: TRBV6-5
D gene: NA
CDR3 protein: CASSDPGHNTEAFF
CDR3 DNA: TGTGCCAGCAGCGACCCGGGACACAACACTGAAGCTTTCTTT

clone size: NA
J gene: TRBJ1-5
V gene: TRBV28
D gene: TRBD1
CDR3 protein: CASSPRTGLYQPQHF
CDR3 DNA: TGTGCCAGCAGTCCTAGGACAGGGCTCTACCAGCCCCAGCATTTT

clone size: NA
J gene: TRBJ1-6
V gene: TRBV19
D gene: TRBD1
CDR3 protein: CASRSPGTGESPLHF
CDR3 DNA: TGTGCCAGTAGATCCCCCGGGACAGGGGAATCACCCCTCCACTTT

clone size: few
J gene: TRBJ1-2
V gene: TRBV21-1
D gene: NA
CDR3 protein: CARGGQGYGYTF
CDR3 DNA: TGTGCCCGAGGCGGGCAGGGGTATGGCTACACCTTC